This T cell receptor beta chain was sequenced in a study of T cells in Graves' hyperthyroidism and ophthalmopathy. What was amplified from RNA transcripts were TCR beta CDR3 regions. The study used the HTBI primer set for a first-round RT-PCR of the TCR CDR3. TCRdb passed the multiplex PCR reads through MiXCR, listing each CDR3 protein once. This table holds a few hundred thousand distinct CDR3 sequences, around 17% found once. Newly diagnosed patients aged 18 to 65 had hyperthyroidism of under 2 months' duration. This CDR3 is 17 amino acids long. Looked up from germline, CDR1 is DFQATT and CDR2 is SNEGSKA (reference sequence). J gave up 4 bases and V 0 bases, and 8 bases lay outside the gene matches. This clonotype occurred a few times.

V usage is TRBV20-1 and J usage is TRBJ2-1; 11 bases are shared with TRBD2. The sample comprised blood. This receptor was identified in a man in his forties with Graves' hyperthyroidism. In DNA form, the CDR3 reads TGCAGTGCTAGAGATCCTCTAACTAGCGGGGGATACAATGAGCAGTTCTTC. Protein product: CSARDPLTSGGYNEQFF.